The 14 T cell receptor beta chains given below trace back to one sample, sequenced in a study of OX40 agonist ivuxolimab in advanced cancers. The data were produced by immunoSEQ multiplex PCR, yet TCRdb's version contains in-frame clones alone and is incomplete. The sample lists tens of thousands of clones; approximately 80% were seen once. The sample consisted of CD4+ or CD8+ T cells sorted from blood, taken in a trial of the OX40 agonist ivuxolimab. These receptors all stem from an adult with an advanced solid tumor such as melanoma, head and neck, liver or kidney cancer.

The chain employs TRBV30 and TRBJ2-7; weak D call: TRBD1 (5 bases). The CDR3 consists of 14 residues. Germline CDR1 is GTSNPN and CDR2 is SVGIG (reference sequence). Trimming cost V 2 bases and J 1 base, with 12 bases left between them. The CDR3 DNA reads TGTGCCTGGAGTCCCCAGGGTACTTCCTACGAGCAGTACTTC. Translated: CAWSPQGTSYEQYF.

The chain couples TRBV4-1 to TRBJ2-2; a possible D gene is TRBD1 (5 bases). The V end was cut by 2 bases, the J end by 4 bases, with 17 bases between. CDR1 is MGHRA and CDR2 is YSYEKL in the germline V gene. This CDR3 region has 17 residues. The CDR3 DNA follows: TGCGCCAGCAGCCAACTACGGCGACAGACTGGCACCGGGGAGCTGTTTTTT. Translated: CASSQLRRQTGTGELFF.

The chain joins TRBV27 to TRBJ2-1; D perhaps matches TRBD1 (6 bases). Trimming removed 6 bases at V and 1 base at J, with 25 bases between. The CDR3 totals 19 residues. Germline CDR1 is MNHEY and CDR2 is SMNVEV (reference sequence). DNA of the CDR3: TGTGCCAGCAGGTTTTCTGCGTTTGAGAGGGGGTTTTCCTACAATGAGCAGTTCTTC. It encodes CASRFSAFERGFSYNEQFF.

V usage is TRBV11-3 and J usage is TRBJ1-1; D not certain. Germline values: CDR1 SGHNT, CDR2 YENEEA. This CDR3 contains 13 residues. The V and J ends lost 1 base and 3 bases respectively, with 6 bases between them. The CDR3: CASSLGADTEAFF. For the CDR3, the DNA is TGTGCCAGCAGCTTAGGGGCGGACACTGAAGCTTTCTTT.

A few counts support this clone. This chain joins TRBV10-3 and TRBJ1-6; D ambiguous. This CDR3 is built from 13 residues. V lost 7 bases, J lost 9 bases, and 13 bases lay in between. CDR1 is ENHRY, CDR2 SYGVKD, per germline. The CDR3 here is CAITVNLGSPLHF. The CDR3 nucleotides are TGTGCCATCACGGTGAATTTGGGTTCACCCCTCCACTTT.

The chain employs TRBV9 and TRBJ2-7; D is possibly TRBD2 (6 bases). There are 14 residues in the CDR3. V was pared by 4 bases and J by 5 bases, with 16 bases between. CDR1 is SGDLS and CDR2 is YYNGEE in the germline V gene. The CDR3 DNA sequence: TGTGCCAGCAGCAACTGGGGCGGGGCGGACGAGCAGTACTTC. This gives the protein CASSNWGGADEQYF. The entire variable domain, with the rest obtained from reference TRBV9 and TRBJ2-7, is as follows: DSGVTQTPKHLITATGQRVTLRCSPRSGDLSVYWYQQSLDQGLQFLIQYYNGEERAKGNILERFSAQQFPDLHSELNLSSLELGDSALYFCASSNWGGADEQYFGPGTRLTVT.

The chain employs TRBV28 and TRBJ1-5; the D is unclear. The CDR3 is 12 amino acids. Germline assignment: CDR1 MDHEN and CDR2 SYDVKM. With 6 bases removed from V and 0 bases from J, the gap between germline ends came to 3 bases. The CDR3 DNA reads TGTGCCAGCAGGGATAGCAATCAGCCCCAGCATTTT. Translation gives CASRDSNQPQHF.

This clone is labeled as medium-sized. The chain joins TRBV28 to TRBJ1-1; TRBD1 matches at 10 bases. J was trimmed by 3 bases and V by 9 bases; bases with no gene match: 7. CDR1 is MDHEN and CDR2 is SYDVKM in the germline V gene. The length of the CDR3 is 14 residues. CDR3 DNA: TGTGCCAGTAAACAAGGGACAGGGGACACTGAAGCTTTCTTT. Protein sequence: CASKQGTGDTEAFF. Combining the CDR3 with reference TRBV28 and TRBJ1-1 gives the whole variable domain DVKVTQSSRYLVKRTGEKVFLECVQDMDHENMFWYRQDPGLGLRLIYFSYDVKMKEKGDIPEGYSVSREKKERFSLILESASTNQTSMYLCASKQGTGDTEAFFGQGTRLTVV.

The chain employs TRBV30 and TRBJ2-3; D possibly corresponds to TRBD2 (6 bases). The length of the CDR3 is 20 residues. The germline CDR1 and CDR2 sequences are GTSNPN and SVGIG (reference sequence). V was cut by 0 bases and J by 4 bases, with 29 bases left in between. The chain's CDR3 is CAWSVLYMFGAGLGADTQYF. CDR3 nucleotide sequence: TGTGCCTGGAGTGTACTCTATATGTTCGGGGCGGGATTGGGGGCAGATACGCAGTATTTT. Looking up the rest from reference TRBV30 and TRBJ2-3 gives the full variable domain: SQTIHQWPATLVQPVGSPLSLECTVEGTSNPNLYWYRQAAGRGLQLLFYSVGIGQISSEVPQNLSASRPQDRQFILSSKKLLLSDSGFYLCAWSVLYMFGAGLGADTQYFGPGTRLTVL.

This chain uses TRBV6-6 with TRBJ1-1; 7 nucleotides match TRBD1. The CDR3 spans 15 residues. V lost 5 bases, J lost 3 bases, and 9 bases stayed unmatched. Germline V gene sequence: CDR1 MNHNY, CDR2 SVGAGI (reference sequence). CDR3: CASSPYDRAHTEAFF. The CDR3, as DNA: TGTGCCAGCAGTCCGTATGACAGGGCCCACACTGAAGCTTTCTTT.

V is TRBV5-4 and J is TRBJ2-3; D may be TRBD2 (6 bases). The CDR3 is 16 residues long. With 3 bases removed from V and 4 bases from J, the gap between germline ends came to 18 bases. Per germline, CDR1 SGHNT and CDR2 YYREEE (reference sequence). CDR3 nucleotide sequence: TGTGCCAGCAGCTCGACCGCCGGGGAGGAAGCAGATACGCAGTATTTT. Its translation is CASSSTAGEEADTQYF. Supplemented by reference TRBV5-4 and TRBJ2-3, the full variable domain reads ETGVTQSPTHLIKTRGQQVTLRCSSQSGHNTVSWYQQALGQGPQFIFQYYREEENGRGNFPPRFSGLQFPNYSSELNVNALELDDSALYLCASSSTAGEEADTQYFGPGTRLTVL.

This clone was seen a few times. The V and J genes are TRBV7-2 and TRBJ1-4, with D unclear. The V end was cut by 5 bases, the J end by 11 bases, with 15 bases between. Germline CDR1 reads SGHTA; CDR2 reads FQGNSA. This CDR3 has 13 amino acids. The CDR3 protein is CASSPSPRGKLFF. CDR3 DNA sequence: TGTGCCAGCAGCCCCTCCCCCCGAGGGAAACTGTTTTTT. Full variable domain (missing parts from reference TRBV7-2 and TRBJ1-4): GAGVSQSPSNKVTEKGKDVELRCDPISGHTALYWYRQSLGQGLEFLIYFQGNSAPDKSGLPSDRFSAERTGGSVSTLTIQRTQQEDSAVYLCASSPSPRGKLFFGSGTQLSVL.

The gene calls are TRBV7-9 and TRBJ2-3; D may be TRBD1 (6 bases). The V gene's germline CDR1 is SEHNR and CDR2 FQNEAQ (reference sequence). This CDR3 region has 16 residues. Trimming cost V 3 bases and J 3 bases, with 16 bases left between them. The CDR3 DNA reads TGTGCCAGCAGCTTCGGTGGGGGCCAGAGAACAGATACGCAGTATTTT. Its protein product is CASSFGGGQRTDTQYF.

This rearrangement joins TRBV20-1 to TRBJ1-4; D ambiguous. CDR1 is DFQATT and CDR2 is SNEGSKA in the germline V gene (reference sequence). V was shortened by 1 base and J by 8 bases, with 5 bases between the two germline ends. CDR3 length equals 11 residues. CDR3 amino acids: CSARVGEKLFF. DNA of the CDR3: TGCAGTGCTAGAGTCGGCGAAAAACTGTTTTTT.